This T cell receptor (beta chain) was documented in a study of regulatory T cells in long-lasting Graves disease. Across the study: Graves' cases, newly diagnosed, had used antithyroid drugs under 3 months.

This clonotype has a handful of counts. Time point reported: newly diagnosed GD, antithyroid drugs for less than 3 months. PBMC-extracted RNA yielded the TCR library. Researchers made TCR beta libraries by using iRepertoire HTBI primers and running Arm-PCR on CDR3 regions. In the source study's methods: Taken together, the samples had fewer than 65 TRBV and 14 TRBJ segments identified. TCRdb re-called the multiplex PCR reads with MiXCR, one entry per CDR3 protein. TCRdb, not the authors, supplied the V and J calls. In the table there are over 400,000 distinct CDR3 sequences, around 15% of which are singletons. These data also formed part of another study, on T cells in Graves' hyperthyroidism and ophthalmopathy. As that report states: With the HTBI primer set, the TCR CDR3 went through a first round of RT-PCR.

This clonotype was sampled from a woman between 45 and 60 years old with Graves disease. The sample here was peripheral blood mononuclear cells (PBMCs), taken at new diagnosis, from a patient treated with antithyroid drugs.

In DNA, the CDR3 is TGTGCCACGGACAGGGGCTCCTACGAGCAGTACTTC. This sequence encodes CATDRGSYEQYF. The chain has TRBV30 and TRBJ2-7; TRBD1 matches 9 bases. The CDR3 sequence is 12 residues long. CDR1 is GTSNPN and CDR2 is SVGIG in the germline V gene (reference sequence). V gave up 8 bases and J gave up 0 bases; unmatched junction bases: 2.